Listed below are T cell receptor beta chains from one sample, sequenced in a study of cytomegalovirus exposure and HLA in healthy donors. Produced via immunoSEQ multiplex PCR; TCRdb's table is partial and in-frame only. The sample lists around 150,000 clones; roughly four fifths were seen once. Sequenced material: PBMCs. The origin of the receptors is a woman aged 50 to 65 in good health and CMV-seropositive. Each CDR3 is given with its conserved first and last residue. The order of the fields is V gene, clone size, D gene, J gene, CDR3 protein, CDR3 DNA. The D gene is left open where the match is weak. Part of the rows lack a size; the others show once, few, many or a class for expanded clones.

v_gene: TRBV7-2; abundance: NA; d_gene: NA; j_gene: TRBJ1-3; CDR3aa: CASSSRRSGNTIYF; CDR3nt: TGTGCCAGCAGTTCTAGGCGGAGTGGAAACACCATATATTTT
v_gene: TRBV18; abundance: once; d_gene: NA; j_gene: TRBJ1-2; CDR3aa: CASSPLGPGGSGYTF; CDR3nt: TGTGCCAGCTCACCACTCGGGCCGGGGGGCAGTGGCTACACCTTC
v_gene: TRBV11-3; abundance: once; d_gene: TRBD1; j_gene: TRBJ2-5; CDR3aa: CASSLGQGAGEQYF; CDR3nt: TGTGCCAGCAGCTTGGGACAGGGGGCAGGGGAGCAGTACTTC
v_gene: TRBV30; abundance: NA; d_gene: TRBD2; j_gene: TRBJ2-3; CDR3aa: CAWSLSGSTTDTQYF; CDR3nt: TGTGCCTGGAGCCTAAGCGGGAGTACAACAGATACGCAGTATTTT
v_gene: TRBV15; abundance: NA; d_gene: TRBD2; j_gene: TRBJ2-1; CDR3aa: CATSRDLAGAYNEQFF; CDR3nt: TGTGCCACCAGCAGAGATTTAGCGGGAGCCTACAATGAGCAGTTCTTC
v_gene: TRBV7-3; abundance: NA; d_gene: NA; j_gene: TRBJ2-7; CDR3aa: CASSFAPMPGSEQYF; CDR3nt: TGTGCCAGCAGCTTTGCGCCGATGCCCGGTAGCGAGCAGTACTTC
v_gene: TRBV6-6; abundance: NA; d_gene: TRBD2; j_gene: TRBJ2-2; CDR3aa: CASSPLTSGAPRVFF; CDR3nt: TGTGCCAGCAGCCCCTTGACTAGCGGGGCCCCTAGGGTGTTTTTT
v_gene: TRBV2; abundance: NA; d_gene: NA; j_gene: TRBJ2-7; CDR3aa: CASTTFEASYEQYF; CDR3nt: TGTGCCAGCACTACCTTTGAGGCCTCCTACGAGCAGTACTTC
v_gene: TRBV19; abundance: NA; d_gene: NA; j_gene: TRBJ1-2; CDR3aa: CASTRTALDGYTF; CDR3nt: TGTGCCAGTACTCGGACAGCCCTGGATGGCTACACCTTC
v_gene: TRBV7-3; abundance: NA; d_gene: TRBD1; j_gene: TRBJ2-1; CDR3aa: CASSLRGQGASEQFF; CDR3nt: TGTGCCAGCAGCTTAAGGGGACAGGGGGCGAGTGAGCAGTTCTTC
v_gene: TRBV7-2; abundance: NA; d_gene: NA; j_gene: TRBJ1-1; CDR3aa: CASSFRMNTEAFF; CDR3nt: TGTGCCAGCAGCTTCAGGATGAACACTGAAGCTTTCTTT
v_gene: TRBV27; abundance: NA; d_gene: TRBD2; j_gene: TRBJ2-7; CDR3aa: CASSLGLAHEQYF; CDR3nt: TGTGCCAGCAGTTTGGGACTAGCCCACGAGCAGTACTTC
v_gene: TRBV5-1; abundance: few; d_gene: TRBD2; j_gene: TRBJ2-3; CDR3aa: CASARLAGTTDTQYF; CDR3nt: TGCGCCAGCGCCAGACTAGCGGGGACCACAGATACGCAGTATTTT
v_gene: TRBV14; abundance: NA; d_gene: TRBD1; j_gene: TRBJ1-4; CDR3aa: CASSQTNRDRDTSDEKLFF; CDR3nt: TGTGCCAGCAGCCAAACGAACCGGGACAGGGATACGAGTGATGAAAAACTGTTTTTT
v_gene: TRBV7-6; abundance: once; d_gene: NA; j_gene: TRBJ1-4; CDR3aa: CASSATGDNEKLFF; CDR3nt: TGTGCCAGCAGCGCAACCGGGGATAATGAAAAACTGTTTTTT
v_gene: TRBV2; abundance: NA; d_gene: NA; j_gene: TRBJ1-4; CDR3aa: CASLRRGYGGEKLFF; CDR3nt: TGTGCCAGTCTTAGGAGGGGCTACGGGGGTGAAAAACTGTTTTTT
v_gene: TRBV28; abundance: NA; d_gene: TRBD2; j_gene: TRBJ2-1; CDR3aa: CASSPTRTSGRISYNEQFF; CDR3nt: TGTGCCAGCAGTCCCACTAGGACTAGCGGGAGAATCTCCTACAATGAGCAGTTCTTC
v_gene: TRBV4-1; abundance: few; d_gene: NA; j_gene: TRBJ1-2; CDR3aa: CASSQAAANYGYTF; CDR3nt: TGCGCCAGCAGCCAGGCCGCAGCTAACTATGGCTACACCTTC